These T cell receptor beta chains were read from a single sample in a study of Graves' ophthalmopathy and Graves' hyperthyroidism. TCRdb recomputed calls from the multiplex PCR reads with MiXCR, one row per CDR3 protein. The profile shows a few hundred thousand distinct CDR3 sequences, roughly 16% of them singletons. What was sequenced was peripheral blood. The receptor source for this set is an adult man with Graves' ophthalmopathy. CDR3s include the opening cysteine and the closing phenylalanine or tryptophan. A D gene is named only where the DNA matches it firmly. Clone sizes are given selectively: once, few, many, or a class where the clone is expanded.

J gene,clone size,D gene,V gene,CDR3 DNA,CDR3 protein
TRBJ2-5,many,.,TRBV7-2,TGTGCCAGCAGCTTAATCACTCTACCGGGAGAGACCCAGTACTTC,CASSLITLPGETQYF
TRBJ2-2,many,.,TRBV27,TGTGCCAGCAGTTTATCGACCCGGAGGACCGGGGAGCTGTTTTTT,CASSLSTRRTGELFF
TRBJ1-1,many,.,TRBV11-1,TGTGCCAGCAGCCGATCCCCAGAACGACCTAACACTGAAGCTTTCTTT,CASSRSPERPNTEAFF
TRBJ2-3,many,.,TRBV7-8,TGTGCCAGCAGCTTAGGGAAGCTAGGGGATACGCAGTATTTT,CASSLGKLGDTQYF
TRBJ2-2,many,.,TRBV24-1,TGTGCCACCTCGACTACCTTTTACAGTCTCGGGGAGCTGTTTTTT,CATSTTFYSLGELFF
TRBJ2-5,many,.,TRBV10-3,TGTGCCATCAGTGAGTCGACTGGGAAGGAACAAGAGACCCAGTACTTC,CAISESTGKEQETQYF
TRBJ2-7,many,.,TRBV6-5,TGTGCCAGCAGTTACGCCGGAAACTCCTACGAGCAGTACTTC,CASSYAGNSYEQYF
TRBJ1-5,.,.,TRBV19,TGTGCCACCCACCCGCCGGGGAGCCTGGTCTATCAGCCCCAGCATTTT,CATHPPGSLVYQPQHF
TRBJ2-5,many,TRBD2,TRBV6-2/TRBV6-3,TGTGCCAGCAGATCGGGAGGGATACTAGAGACCCAGTACTTC,CASRSGGILETQYF
TRBJ1-1,many,.,TRBV7-2,TGTGCCAGCAGCTTAGGGGGTCTTGAAGCTTTCTTT,CASSLGGLEAFF
TRBJ2-5,many,.,TRBV6-5,TGTGCCAGCAGTTACTCGGGACTCATCGCCGTAGGGACCCAGTACTTC,CASSYSGLIAVGTQYF
TRBJ1-2,many,.,TRBV6-5,TGTGCCAGCTTCAGTTTCAGAACAAATAACTATGGCTACACCTTC,CASFSFRTNNYGYTF
TRBJ2-7,.,.,TRBV7-9,TGTGCCAGCAGCCCTTACACGAGCTCCTACGAGCAGTACTTC,CASSPYTSSYEQYF
TRBJ2-7,many,TRBD1,TRBV25-1,TGTGCCAGCTCAGACAGGGCAGCCTACGAGCAGTACTTC,CASSDRAAYEQYF
TRBJ2-2,many,TRBD1,TRBV24-1,TGTGCCACCAGTACGCGGACAGGGGGTTCCACCGGGGAGCTGTTTTTT,CATSTRTGGSTGELFF
TRBJ1-2,many,.,TRBV2,TGTGCCAGCAGGATGGACAGAACCTATGGCTACACCTTC,CASRMDRTYGYTF
TRBJ1-3,.,.,TRBV5-1,TGCGCCAGCAGCTTGGTGTTGCGAGGGGGGCCTGGAAACACCATATATTTT,CASSLVLRGGPGNTIYF
TRBJ1-1,many,.,TRBV6-1,TGTGCCAGCAATGAGGGAGTGAACACTGAAGCTTTCTTT,CASNEGVNTEAFF
TRBJ1-2,many,TRBD1,TRBV12-5,TGTGCTAGTGGTTTGGAGGGGGCTCCCTATGGCTACACCTTC,CASGLEGAPYGYTF
TRBJ1-5,.,.,TRBV11-2,TGTGCCAGCAGTCGAGAGCGCAATCAGCCCCAGCATTTT,CASSRERNQPQHF
TRBJ1-1,many,.,TRBV5-1,TGCGCCAGCAGCCCTAGGGGGGCATCCACTGAAGCTTTCTTT,CASSPRGASTEAFF
TRBJ1-2,many,.,TRBV27,TGTGCCAGCAGGGGAGATACAGCACTGGAGGGCTACACCTTC,CASRGDTALEGYTF
TRBJ1-1,many,.,TRBV6-2/TRBV6-3,TGTGCCAGCACCCTAATGAGGGACACTGAAGCTTTCTTT,CASTLMRDTEAFF
TRBJ1-2,few,.,TRBV2,TGTGCCAGCAGTGAACGGGGTAGATCGGATGGCTACACCTTC,CASSERGRSDGYTF
TRBJ2-7,many,.,TRBV29-1,TGCAGCGTGAGTCCCGAGAGTCTCCACGAGCAGTACTTC,CSVSPESLHEQYF
TRBJ1-2,many,.,TRBV27,TGTGCCAGCAGTTTATCTGGGTTTGGGGTTGCACAGTCCTATGGCTACACCTTC,CASSLSGFGVAQSYGYTF
TRBJ1-6,many,.,TRBV7-9,TGTGCCAGCCGCGCGGAGGGGAGCTCCTATAATTCACCCCTCCACTTT,CASRAEGSSYNSPLHF
TRBJ1-1,many,.,TRBV3-1,TGTGCCAGCAGGCCCAGAGGGGGACGTCAAGAAGCTTTCTTT,CASRPRGGRQEAFF
TRBJ1-6,many,.,TRBV12-3/TRBV12-4,TGTGCCAGCAGTTTGTGGGGTATCGATAATTCACCCCTCCACTTT,CASSLWGIDNSPLHF
TRBJ2-2,many,TRBD1,TRBV27,TGTGCCACCAGGGACAGGGGGTCGGGCACCGGGGAGCTGTTTTTT,CATRDRGSGTGELFF
TRBJ2-2,.,.,TRBV12-3/TRBV12-4,TGTGCCAGCAGTTTTCCGGACCTCCTTGAGGTCGGGGAGCTGTTTTTT,CASSFPDLLEVGELFF
TRBJ2-7,many,.,TRBV5-4,TGTGCCAGCATGGTCCAGGGTCTACACGAGCAGTACTTC,CASMVQGLHEQYF
TRBJ1-1,many,.,TRBV6-1,TGTGCCAGCAGTGAAGCGGGGGGCCAAACTGAAGCTTTCTTT,CASSEAGGQTEAFF
TRBJ2-7,few,TRBD2,TRBV12-3/TRBV12-4,TGTGCCAGCAGCCTATCCGCCCCTAGCGGGGGGGCAGAGAACGAGCAGTACTTC,CASSLSAPSGGAENEQYF
TRBJ1-2,.,.,TRBV6-1,TGTGCCAGCAGGCTGGGGGGGAGCAACTATGGCTACACCTTC,CASRLGGSNYGYTF
TRBJ2-7,many,TRBD2,TRBV20-1,TGCAGTGCTAGGACTAGCGGGACTACCTACGAGCAGTACTTC,CSARTSGTTYEQYF
TRBJ2-5,.,TRBD1,TRBV24-1,TGTGCCACCATCGCCGATCGGGACAGGAGACAAGAGACTCAGTACTTC,CATIADRDRRQETQYF
TRBJ2-7,.,.,TRBV28,TGTGCCAGCAGATCCCTGGGAGCTAGGGGCTCCTACGAGCAGTACTTC,CASRSLGARGSYEQYF
TRBJ1-1,many,.,TRBV27,TGTGCCAGCAGTACCGCAGGGCTAAGCTCTGAAGCTTTCTTT,CASSTAGLSSEAFF
TRBJ1-5,many,.,TRBV18,TGTGCCAGCTCGCCCGAGGAGGATCAGCCCCAGCATTTT,CASSPEEDQPQHF
TRBJ1-2,many,TRBD1,TRBV7-9,TGTGCCAGCAGCTCTGACAGGGATGGCTATGGCTACACCTTC,CASSSDRDGYGYTF
TRBJ2-2,.,.,TRBV4-3,TGCGCCAGCAGCCCCCGCCAGCGGGCGGGCACCGGGGAGCTGTTTTTT,CASSPRQRAGTGELFF
TRBJ1-1,many,TRBD1,TRBV6-1,TGTGCCAGCAGATCCCCAGGGGGCCCGACCGGAGCTTTCTTT,CASRSPGGPTGAFF
TRBJ1-5,many,.,TRBV24-1,TGTGCCACCAGTGATATGGGAAATCAGCCCCAGCATTTT,CATSDMGNQPQHF